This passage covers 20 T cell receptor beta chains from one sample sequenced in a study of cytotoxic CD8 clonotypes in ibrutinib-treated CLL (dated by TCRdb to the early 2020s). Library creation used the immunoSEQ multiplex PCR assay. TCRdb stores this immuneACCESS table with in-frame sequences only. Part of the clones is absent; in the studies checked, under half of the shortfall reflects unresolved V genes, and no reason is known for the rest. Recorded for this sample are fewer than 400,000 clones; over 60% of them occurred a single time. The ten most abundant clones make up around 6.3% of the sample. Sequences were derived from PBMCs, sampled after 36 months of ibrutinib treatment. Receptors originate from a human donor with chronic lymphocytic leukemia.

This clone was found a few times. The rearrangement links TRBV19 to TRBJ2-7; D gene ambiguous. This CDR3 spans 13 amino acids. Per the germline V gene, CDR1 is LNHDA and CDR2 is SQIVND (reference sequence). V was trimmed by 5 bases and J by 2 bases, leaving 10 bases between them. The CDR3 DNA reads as TGTGCCAGTAGTCTCCACGGAGCCTACGAGCAGTACTTC. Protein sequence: CASSLHGAYEQYF.

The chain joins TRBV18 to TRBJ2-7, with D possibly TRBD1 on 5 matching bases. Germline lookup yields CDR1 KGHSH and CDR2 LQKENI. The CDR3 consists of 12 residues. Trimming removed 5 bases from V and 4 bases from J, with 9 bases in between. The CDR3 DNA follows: TGTGCCAGCTCAACAGGCCGGTACGAGCAGTACTTC. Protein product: CASSTGRYEQYF.

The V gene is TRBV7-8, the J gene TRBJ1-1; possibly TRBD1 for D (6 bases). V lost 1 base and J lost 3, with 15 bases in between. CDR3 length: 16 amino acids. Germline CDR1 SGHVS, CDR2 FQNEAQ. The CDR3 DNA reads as TGTGCCAGCAGCTTAGGCCCCGGGACATGGGACACTGAAGCTTTCTTT. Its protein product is CASSLGPGTWDTEAFF. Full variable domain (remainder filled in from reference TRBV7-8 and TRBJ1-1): GAGVSQSPRYKVAKRGQDVALRCDPISGHVSLFWYQQALGQGPEFLTYFQNEAQLDKSGLPSDRFFAERPEGSVSTLKIQRTQQEDSAVYLCASSLGPGTWDTEAFFGQGTRLTVV.

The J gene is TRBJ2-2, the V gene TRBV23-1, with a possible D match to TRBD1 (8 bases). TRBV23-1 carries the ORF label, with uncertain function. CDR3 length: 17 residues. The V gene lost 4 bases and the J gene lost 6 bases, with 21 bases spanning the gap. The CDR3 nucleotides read TGCGCCAGCAGTCTGGACAGGGACTATAGTAGCGCCGGGGAGCTGTTTTTT. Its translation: CASSLDRDYSSAGELFF.

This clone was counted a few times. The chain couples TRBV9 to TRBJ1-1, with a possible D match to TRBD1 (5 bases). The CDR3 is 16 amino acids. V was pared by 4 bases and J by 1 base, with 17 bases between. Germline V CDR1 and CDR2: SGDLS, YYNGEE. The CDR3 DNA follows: TGTGCCAGCAGCCCCCCGTCTCGGGGGTGGAACACTGAAGCTTTCTTT. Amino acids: CASSPPSRGWNTEAFF.

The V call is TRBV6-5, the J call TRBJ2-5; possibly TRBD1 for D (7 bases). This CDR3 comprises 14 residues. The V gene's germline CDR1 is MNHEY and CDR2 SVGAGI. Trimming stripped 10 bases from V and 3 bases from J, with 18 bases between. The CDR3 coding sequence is TGTGCCATCTGTCTTCAGGGGGGTGAAGAGACCCAGTACTTC. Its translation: CAICLQGGEETQYF.

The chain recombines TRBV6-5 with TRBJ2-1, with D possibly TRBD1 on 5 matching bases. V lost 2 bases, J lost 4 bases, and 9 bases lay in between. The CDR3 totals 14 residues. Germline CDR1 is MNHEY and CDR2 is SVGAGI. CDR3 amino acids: CASSYQDRYNEQFF. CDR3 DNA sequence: TGTGCCAGCAGTTACCAAGACAGATACAATGAGCAGTTCTTC.

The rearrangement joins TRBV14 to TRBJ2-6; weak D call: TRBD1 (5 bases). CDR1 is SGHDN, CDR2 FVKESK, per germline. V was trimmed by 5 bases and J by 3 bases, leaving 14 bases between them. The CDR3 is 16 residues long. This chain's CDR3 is CASSKGLPFGANVLTF. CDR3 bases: TGTGCCAGCAGCAAGGGGCTCCCCTTTGGGGCCAACGTCCTGACTTTC. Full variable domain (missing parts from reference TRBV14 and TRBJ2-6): EAGVTQFPSHSVIEKGQTVTLRCDPISGHDNLYWYRRVMGKEIKFLLHFVKESKQDESGMPNNRFLAERTGGTYSTLKVQPAELEDSGVYFCASSKGLPFGANVLTFGAGSRLTVL.

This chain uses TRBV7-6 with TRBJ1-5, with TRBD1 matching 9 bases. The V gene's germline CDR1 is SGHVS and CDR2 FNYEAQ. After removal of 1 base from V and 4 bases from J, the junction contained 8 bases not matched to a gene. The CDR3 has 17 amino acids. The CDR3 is CASSLGPRGTGNQPQHF. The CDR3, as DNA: TGTGCCAGCAGCTTAGGACCCCGCGGGACAGGGAATCAGCCCCAGCATTTT.

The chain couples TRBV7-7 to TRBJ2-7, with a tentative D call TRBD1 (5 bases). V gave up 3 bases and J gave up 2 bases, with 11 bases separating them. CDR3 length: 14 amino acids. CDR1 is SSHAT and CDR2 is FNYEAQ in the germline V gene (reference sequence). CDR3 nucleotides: TGTGCCAGCAGCTTTGGGGTGGGGCCCTACGAGCAGTACTTC. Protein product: CASSFGVGPYEQYF.

This CDR3 is CASNTGQGYNEQFF. The CDR3 bases are TGTGCCAGTAACACGGGACAGGGGTACAATGAGCAGTTCTTC. The rearrangement joins TRBV19 to TRBJ2-1, with 10 bases fitting TRBD1. Germline V gene lookup returns CDR1 LNHDA and CDR2 SQIVND (reference sequence). Germline trimming cut 7 bases from V and 4 bases from J; bases unmatched to any gene: 4. The CDR3 spans 14 residues.

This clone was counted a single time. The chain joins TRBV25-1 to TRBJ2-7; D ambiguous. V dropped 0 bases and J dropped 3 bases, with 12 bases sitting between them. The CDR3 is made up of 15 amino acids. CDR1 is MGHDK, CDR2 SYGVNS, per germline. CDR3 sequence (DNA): TGTGCCAGCAGTGAATATATAACTGGAAACTACGAGCAGTACTTC. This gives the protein CASSEYITGNYEQYF.

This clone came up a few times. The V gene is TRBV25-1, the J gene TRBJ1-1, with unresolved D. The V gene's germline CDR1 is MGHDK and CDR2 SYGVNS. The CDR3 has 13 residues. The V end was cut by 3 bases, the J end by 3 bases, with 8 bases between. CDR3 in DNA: TGTGCCAGCAGTGAGCGGTCCTACACTGAAGCTTTCTTT. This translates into CASSERSYTEAFF.

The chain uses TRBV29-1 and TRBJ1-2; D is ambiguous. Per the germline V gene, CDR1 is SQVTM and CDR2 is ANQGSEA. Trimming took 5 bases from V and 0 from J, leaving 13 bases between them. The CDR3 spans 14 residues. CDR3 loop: CSVNFPRANYGYTF. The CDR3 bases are TGCAGCGTTAATTTTCCCCGAGCTAACTATGGCTACACCTTC.

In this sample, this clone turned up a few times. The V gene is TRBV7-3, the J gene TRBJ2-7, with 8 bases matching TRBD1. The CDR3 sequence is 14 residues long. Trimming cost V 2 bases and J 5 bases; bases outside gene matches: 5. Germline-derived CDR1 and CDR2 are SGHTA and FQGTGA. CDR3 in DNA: TGTGCCAGCAGCTTAGGGCAGGGGGCCAACGAGCAGTACTTC. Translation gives CASSLGQGANEQYF.

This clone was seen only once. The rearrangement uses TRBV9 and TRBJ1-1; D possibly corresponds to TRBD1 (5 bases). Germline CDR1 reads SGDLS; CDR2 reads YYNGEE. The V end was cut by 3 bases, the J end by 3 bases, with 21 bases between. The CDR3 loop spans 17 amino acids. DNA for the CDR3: TGTGCCAGCAGCGGGGGGAAGGGCAGGCACTGGGACACTGAAGCTTTCTTT. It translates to CASSGGKGRHWDTEAFF.

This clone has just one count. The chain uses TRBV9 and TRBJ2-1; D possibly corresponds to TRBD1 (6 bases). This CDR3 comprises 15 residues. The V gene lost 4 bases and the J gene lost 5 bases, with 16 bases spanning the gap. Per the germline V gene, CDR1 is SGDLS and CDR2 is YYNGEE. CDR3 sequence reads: CASSLFVGQNNEQFF. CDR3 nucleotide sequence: TGTGCCAGCAGCCTTTTTGTAGGACAGAACAATGAGCAGTTCTTC.

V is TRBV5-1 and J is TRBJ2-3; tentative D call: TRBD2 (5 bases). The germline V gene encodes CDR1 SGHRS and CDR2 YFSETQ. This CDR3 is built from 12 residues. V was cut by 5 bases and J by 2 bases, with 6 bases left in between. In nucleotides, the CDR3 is TGCGCCAGCAGGAGGGTCACAGATACGCAGTATTTT. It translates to CASRRVTDTQYF.

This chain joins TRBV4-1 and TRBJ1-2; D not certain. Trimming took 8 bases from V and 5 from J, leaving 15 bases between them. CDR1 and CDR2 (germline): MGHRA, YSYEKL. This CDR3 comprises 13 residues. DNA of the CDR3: TGCGCCAGCCGCCGGTGGGGTTTTTATGGCTACACCTTC. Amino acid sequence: CASRRWGFYGYTF.

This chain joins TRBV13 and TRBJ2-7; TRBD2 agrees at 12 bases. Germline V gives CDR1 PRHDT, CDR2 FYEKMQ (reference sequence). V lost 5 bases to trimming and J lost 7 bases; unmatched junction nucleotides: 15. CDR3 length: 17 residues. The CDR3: CASSPTRTSGTAQEQYF. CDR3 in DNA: TGTGCCAGCAGCCCCACCCGGACTAGCGGGACAGCGCAGGAGCAGTACTTC.